The T cell receptor beta chain described here comes from a study of shared clonotypes between healthy human individuals. Each cell subset's genomic DNA was divided evenly among several immunoSEQ plates. The data were produced by immunoSEQ multiplex PCR, yet TCRdb's version contains in-frame clones alone and is incomplete. The sample includes about 2 million clones, approximately 95% of them seen just once. A note on this clone: Its cognate antigen is unknown.

General observations from the study: As a rule, naive subsets had a larger estimated richness than memory subsets.

The CDR3 sequence is 15 residues long. Germline CDR1 is SGHAT and CDR2 is FQNNGV. The ends lost 0 bases at V and 5 bases at J; junction bases unmatched: 5. This TCR derives from a man between 18 and 29 years old in good health. Sequencing was done on a sample of naive CD4+ T cells sorted from blood. Stated subset: CD45RA+ positively selected. The gene calls are TRBV11-2 and TRBJ2-5; TRBD2 agrees at 8 bases. CDR3 bases: TGTGCCAGCAGCTTAGACGGACTAGCCTGGGAGACCCAGTACTTC. Residues: CASSLDGLAWETQYF.